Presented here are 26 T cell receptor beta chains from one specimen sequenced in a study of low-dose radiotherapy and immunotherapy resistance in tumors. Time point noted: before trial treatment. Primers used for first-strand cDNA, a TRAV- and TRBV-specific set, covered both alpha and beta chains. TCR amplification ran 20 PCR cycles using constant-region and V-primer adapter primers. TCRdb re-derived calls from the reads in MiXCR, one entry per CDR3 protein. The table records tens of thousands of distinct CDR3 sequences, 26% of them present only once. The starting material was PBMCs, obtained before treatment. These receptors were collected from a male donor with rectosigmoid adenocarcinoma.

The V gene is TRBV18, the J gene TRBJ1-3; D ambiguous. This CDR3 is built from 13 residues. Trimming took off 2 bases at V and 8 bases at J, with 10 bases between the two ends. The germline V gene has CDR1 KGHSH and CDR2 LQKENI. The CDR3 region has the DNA TGTGCCAGCTCACCAGGGAATGATTACACCATATATTTT. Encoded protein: CASSPGNDYTIYF.

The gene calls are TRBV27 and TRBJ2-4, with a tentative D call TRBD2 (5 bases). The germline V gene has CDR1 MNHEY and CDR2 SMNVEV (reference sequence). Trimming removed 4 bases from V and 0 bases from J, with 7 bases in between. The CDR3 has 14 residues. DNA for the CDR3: TGTGCCAGCAGTTATGAGGGAGCCAAAAACATTCAGTACTTC. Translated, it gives CASSYEGAKNIQYF.

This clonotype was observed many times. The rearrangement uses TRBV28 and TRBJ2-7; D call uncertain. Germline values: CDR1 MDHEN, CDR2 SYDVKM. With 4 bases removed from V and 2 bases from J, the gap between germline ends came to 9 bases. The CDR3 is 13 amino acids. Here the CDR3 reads CASSSEVPYEQYF. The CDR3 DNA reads TGTGCCAGCAGTTCCGAGGTTCCCTACGAGCAGTACTTC.

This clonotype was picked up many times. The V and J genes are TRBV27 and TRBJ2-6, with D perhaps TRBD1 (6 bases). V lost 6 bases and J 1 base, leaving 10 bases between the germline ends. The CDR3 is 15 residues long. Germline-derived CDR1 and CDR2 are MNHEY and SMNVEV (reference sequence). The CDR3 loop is CASSARGSGANVLTF. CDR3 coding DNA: TGTGCCAGCAGCGCAAGGGGGTCTGGGGCCAACGTCCTGACTTTC. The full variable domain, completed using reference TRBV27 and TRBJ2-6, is EAQVTQNPRYLITVTGKKLTVTCSQNMNHEYMSWYRQDPGLGLRQIYYSMNVEVTDKGDVPEGYKVSRKEKRNFPLILESPSPNQTSLYFCASSARGSGANVLTFGAGSRLTVL.

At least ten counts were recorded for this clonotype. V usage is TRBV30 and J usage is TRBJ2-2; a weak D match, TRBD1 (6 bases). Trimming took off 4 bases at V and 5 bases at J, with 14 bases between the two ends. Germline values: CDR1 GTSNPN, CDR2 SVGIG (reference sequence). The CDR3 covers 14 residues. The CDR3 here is CAWIRQGWTGELFF. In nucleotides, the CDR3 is TGTGCCTGGATTCGGCAGGGGTGGACCGGGGAGCTGTTTTTT.

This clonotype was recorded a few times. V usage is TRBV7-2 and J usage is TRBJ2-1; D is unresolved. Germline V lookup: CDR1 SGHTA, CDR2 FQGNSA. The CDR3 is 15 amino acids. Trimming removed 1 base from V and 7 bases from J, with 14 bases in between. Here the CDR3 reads CASSLDGPPPNEQFF. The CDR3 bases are TGTGCCAGCAGCTTAGACGGGCCCCCCCCGAATGAGCAGTTCTTC.

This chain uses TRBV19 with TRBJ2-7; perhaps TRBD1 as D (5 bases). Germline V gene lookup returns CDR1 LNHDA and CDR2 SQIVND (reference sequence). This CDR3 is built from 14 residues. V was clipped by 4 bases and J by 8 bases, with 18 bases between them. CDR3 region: CASSKGPVYEQQYF. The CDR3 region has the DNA TGTGCCAGTAGTAAGGGGCCCGTCTACGAGCAGCAGTACTTC.

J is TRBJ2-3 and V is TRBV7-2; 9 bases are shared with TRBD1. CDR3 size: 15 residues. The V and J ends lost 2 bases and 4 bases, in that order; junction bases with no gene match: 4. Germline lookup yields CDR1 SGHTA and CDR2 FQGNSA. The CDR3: CASSLTGGSADTQYF. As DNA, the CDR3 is TGTGCCAGCAGCTTAACAGGGGGCTCGGCAGATACGCAGTATTTT.

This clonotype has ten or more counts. This CDR3 reads CASSLAPGERLFF. CDR3 coding DNA: TGTGCCAGCAGCTTAGCTCCGGGAGAGAGGCTGTTTTTT. The chain links TRBV11-2 to TRBJ2-2, with D possibly TRBD2 on 6 matching bases. The ends were cut back, 1 base at V and 13 bases at J, with 13 bases in the middle. CDR3 length: 13 residues. CDR1 SGHAT and CDR2 FQNNGV come from the germline V gene.

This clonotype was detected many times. CDR3 bases: TGTGCCAGCTCACCATCGAGGGATCAGCCCCAGCATTTT. As protein: CASSPSRDQPQHF. The V and J genes are TRBV18 and TRBJ1-5, with D unclear. V gave up 2 bases and J gave up 5 bases, with 7 bases separating them. CDR3 length: 13 residues. The germline CDR1 and CDR2 sequences are KGHSH and LQKENI.

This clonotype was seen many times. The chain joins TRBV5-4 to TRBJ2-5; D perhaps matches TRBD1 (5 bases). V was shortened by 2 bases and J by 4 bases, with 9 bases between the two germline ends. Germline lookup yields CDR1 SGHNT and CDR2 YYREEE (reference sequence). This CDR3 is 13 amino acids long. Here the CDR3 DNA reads TGTGCCAGCAGCTTAGACAGATTAGAGACCCAGTACTTC. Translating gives CASSLDRLETQYF.

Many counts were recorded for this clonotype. CDR3 protein: CASSLEGRSPLHF. CDR3 nucleotide sequence: TGTGCCAGCAGCTTAGAGGGCCGATCACCCCTCCACTTT. The chain carries TRBV7-2 and TRBJ1-6, with D unclear. Trimming took 1 base from V and 10 from J, leaving 8 bases between them. The germline CDR1 and CDR2 sequences are SGHTA and FQGNSA. The CDR3 is made up of 13 amino acids.

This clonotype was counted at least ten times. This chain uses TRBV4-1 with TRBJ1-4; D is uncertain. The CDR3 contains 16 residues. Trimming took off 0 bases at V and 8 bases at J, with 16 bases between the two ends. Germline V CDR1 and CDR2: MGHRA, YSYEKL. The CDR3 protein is CASSQEPYISGEKLFF. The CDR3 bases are TGCGCCAGCAGCCAAGAACCCTATATTTCTGGGGAAAAACTGTTTTTT.

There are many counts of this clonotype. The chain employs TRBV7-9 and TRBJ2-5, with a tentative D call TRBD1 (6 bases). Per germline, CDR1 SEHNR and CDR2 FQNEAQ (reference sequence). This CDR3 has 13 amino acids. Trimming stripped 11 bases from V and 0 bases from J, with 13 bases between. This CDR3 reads CAADRPNQETQYF. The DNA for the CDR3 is TGTGCCGCCGACAGGCCCAACCAAGAGACCCAGTACTTC.

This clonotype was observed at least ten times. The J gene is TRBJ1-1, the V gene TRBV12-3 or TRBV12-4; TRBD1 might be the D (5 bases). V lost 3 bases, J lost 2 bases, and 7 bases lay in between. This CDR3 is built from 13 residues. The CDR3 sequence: CASSLGGNTEAFF. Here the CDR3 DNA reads TGTGCCAGCAGTTTGGGGGGAAACACTGAAGCTTTCTTT.

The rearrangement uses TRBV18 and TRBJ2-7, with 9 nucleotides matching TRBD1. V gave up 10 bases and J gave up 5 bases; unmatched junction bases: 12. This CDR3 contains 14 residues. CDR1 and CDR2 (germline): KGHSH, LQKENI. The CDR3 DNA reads TGTGCCACATCCTTTCCCGGGACAGGGAACGAGCAGTACTTC. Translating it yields CATSFPGTGNEQYF.

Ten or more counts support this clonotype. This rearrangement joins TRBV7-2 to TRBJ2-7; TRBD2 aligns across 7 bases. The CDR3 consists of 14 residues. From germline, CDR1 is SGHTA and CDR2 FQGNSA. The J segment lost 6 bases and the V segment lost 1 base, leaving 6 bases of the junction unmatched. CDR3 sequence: CASSLVGRAGEQYF. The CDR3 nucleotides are TGTGCCAGCAGCTTAGTTGGGAGGGCAGGCGAGCAGTACTTC.

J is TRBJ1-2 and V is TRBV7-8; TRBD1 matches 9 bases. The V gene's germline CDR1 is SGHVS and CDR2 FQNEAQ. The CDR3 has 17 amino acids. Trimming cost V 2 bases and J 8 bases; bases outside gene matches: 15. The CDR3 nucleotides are TGTGCCAGCAGCTTAACCCCTCGGGACAGGGTCGGGTGGGGCTACACCTTC. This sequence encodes CASSLTPRDRVGWGYTF.

The DNA for the CDR3 is TGCAGCGTCCAGACAGTCAGCTCTGGAAACACCATATATTTT. Translated: CSVQTVSSGNTIYF. The chain combines TRBV29-1 with TRBJ1-3; perhaps TRBD1 as D (5 bases). The CDR3 length is 14 residues. The germline V and J ends were trimmed by 6 bases and 0 bases, with 12 bases remaining between them. Germline loops: CDR1 SQVTM, CDR2 ANQGSEA.

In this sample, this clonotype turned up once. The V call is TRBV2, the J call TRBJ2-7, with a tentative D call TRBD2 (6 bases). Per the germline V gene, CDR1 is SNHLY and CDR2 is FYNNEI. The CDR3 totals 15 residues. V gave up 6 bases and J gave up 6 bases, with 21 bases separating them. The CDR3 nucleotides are TGTGCCAGCAGCAGGCTAGCGCCGCCCGGGGGCGAGCAGTACTTC. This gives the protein CASSRLAPPGGEQYF.

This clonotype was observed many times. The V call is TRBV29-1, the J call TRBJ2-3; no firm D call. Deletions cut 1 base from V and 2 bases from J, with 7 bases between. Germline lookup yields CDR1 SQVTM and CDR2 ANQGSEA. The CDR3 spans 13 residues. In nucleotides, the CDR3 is TGCAGCGTTGAAGGCGGCCTCACAGATACGCAGTATTTT. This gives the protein CSVEGGLTDTQYF.

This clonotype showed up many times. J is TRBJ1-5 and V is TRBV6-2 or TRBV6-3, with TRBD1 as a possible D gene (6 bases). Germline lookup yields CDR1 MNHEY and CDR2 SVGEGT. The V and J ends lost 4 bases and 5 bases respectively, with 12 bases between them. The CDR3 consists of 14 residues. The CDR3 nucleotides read TGTGCCAGCAGTTCGGATCAGGGGCATCAGCCCCAGCATTTT. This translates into CASSSDQGHQPQHF.

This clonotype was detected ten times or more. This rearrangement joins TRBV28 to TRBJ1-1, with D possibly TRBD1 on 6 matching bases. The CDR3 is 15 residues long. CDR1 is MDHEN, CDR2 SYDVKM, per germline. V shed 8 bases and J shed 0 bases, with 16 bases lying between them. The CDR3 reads CASPRSGAMNTEAFF. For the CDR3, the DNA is TGTGCCAGCCCCCGCTCGGGGGCCATGAACACTGAAGCTTTCTTT. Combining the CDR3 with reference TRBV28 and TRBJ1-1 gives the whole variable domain DVKVTQSSRYLVKRTGEKVFLECVQDMDHENMFWYRQDPGLGLRLIYFSYDVKMKEKGDIPEGYSVSREKKERFSLILESASTNQTSMYLCASPRSGAMNTEAFFGQGTRLTVV.

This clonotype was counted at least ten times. CDR3 nucleotide sequence: TGCGCCAGCAGTCCAGGGTTTTCTGGGGCCAACGTCCTGACTTTC. This gives the protein CASSPGFSGANVLTF. V and J are TRBV5-1 and TRBJ2-6, with D possibly being TRBD1 (5 bases). Germline lookup yields CDR1 SGHRS and CDR2 YFSETQ. The CDR3 covers 15 residues. Trimming left V 5 bases short and J 1 base short, with 10 bases between.

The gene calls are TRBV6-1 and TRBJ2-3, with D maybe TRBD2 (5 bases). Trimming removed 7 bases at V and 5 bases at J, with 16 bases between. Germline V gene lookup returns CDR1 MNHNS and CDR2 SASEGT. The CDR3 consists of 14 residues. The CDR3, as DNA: TGTGCCAGCACGGCCGGGGATTTGATAGATACGCAGTATTTT. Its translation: CASTAGDLIDTQYF.

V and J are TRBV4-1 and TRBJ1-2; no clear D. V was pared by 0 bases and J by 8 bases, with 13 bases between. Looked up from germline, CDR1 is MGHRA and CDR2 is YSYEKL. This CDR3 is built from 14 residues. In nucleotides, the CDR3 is TGCGCCAGCAGCCAAGAATCGTGGAGTCCCGGCTACACCTTC. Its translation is CASSQESWSPGYTF.